This TCR beta chain appears in the sequencing data of a study of CD4 T cells in relation to SARS-CoV-2 and coronaviruses. Study as a whole: After around 10 days of antigen culture, PBMC TCR beta CDR3s were sequenced. The restricting HLA molecule for shared crossreactive spike epitopes was mapped. Points from the study as a whole: Each donor contributed either pre-pandemic or post-infection samples, not both.

Some clones are missing from TCRdb's copy, which holds only in-frame ones; the method was immunoSEQ multiplex PCR. The sample holds more than 25,000 clones, 75% to 80% seen once. On this clone: Its antigen remains unknown.

The CDR3 has 16 amino acids. V was cut by 5 bases and J by 4 bases, with 20 bases left in between. Germline V lookup: CDR1 SGHVT, CDR2 SQSDAQ. Unexposed donor CD4+ T cells date from about 2011-2018, before the COVID-19 pandemic. Isolation of CD4+ T cells took place after approximately eleven days in culture. The chain uses TRBV7-4 and TRBJ1-2, with D possibly TRBD1 on 5 matching bases. The receptor was isolated from a human donor in good health. Material for sequencing was CD4+ T cells from PBMCs, cultured in vitro. This chain's CDR3 is CASSPGGACRFYGYTF. The CDR3, as DNA: TGTGCCAGCAGCCCCGGAGGGGCCTGCCGTTTCTATGGCTACACCTTC. Full variable domain (missing parts from reference TRBV7-4 and TRBJ1-2): GAGVSQSPRYKVAKRGRDVALRCDSISGHVTLYWYRQTLGQGSEVLTYSQSDAQRDKSGRPSGRFSAERPERSVSTLKIQRTEQGDSAVYLCASSPGGACRFYGYTFGSGTRLTVV.